A single sample gave rise to the 18 T cell receptor beta chains below, sequenced in a study of CXCR3-negative and CXCR3-positive naive CD8 T cells. General study results and limits: CXCR3-expressing naive cells carried TRB CDR3s more hydrophobic than those of CXCR3-negative naive cells.

What these receptors recognize is not known. UMI-tagged TRB cDNA libraries were built via 5' RACE. With the 5' RACE reads reprocessed, TCRdb shows one record per CDR3 protein and no DNA. This sample's table has approximately 120,000 distinct CDR3 sequences. The sample was naive CXCR3+ CD8+ T cells from blood. Subset specified: CD45RO-CCR7+CD27+CD95- naive CD8+ T cells expressing CXCR3 (TNR3+). Every receptor here comes from a human donor in good health. Some clones in this sample may be carry-over from other donors' samples.

The V gene is TRBV7-9, the J gene TRBJ2-2; TCRdb returns TRBD2, unconfirmable since there is no DNA. This CDR3 is 17 amino acids long. Germline V gene sequence: CDR1 SEHNR, CDR2 FQNEAQ (reference sequence). This chain's CDR3 is CASSLLPVTTNTGELFF.

V and J are TRBV6-6 and TRBJ2-3. This CDR3 comprises 15 residues. Germline CDR1 is MNHNY and CDR2 is SVGAGI (reference sequence). CDR3 residues: CASSYGGWGTDTQYF.

V and J are TRBV29-1 and TRBJ1-2; TCRdb's D gene call, TRBD1, goes unchecked for lack of DNA. The CDR3 contains 13 residues. CDR1 and CDR2 (germline): SQVTM, ANQGSEA. CDR3 sequence: CSVEDAGAYGYTF. Together with reference TRBV29-1 and TRBJ1-2, the CDR3 gives the full variable domain: SAVISQKPSRDICQRGTSLTIQCQVDSQVTMMFWYRQQPGQSLTLIATANQGSEATYESGFVIDKFPISRPNLTFSTLTVSNMSPEDSSIYLCSVEDAGAYGYTFGSGTRLTVV.

V gene TRBV13 combines with J gene TRBJ2-7; TCRdb names TRBD2, which stays unverified in the absence of DNA. Germline values: CDR1 PRHDT, CDR2 FYEKMQ (reference sequence). The length of the CDR3 is 14 residues. CDR3 sequence reads: CASSSSLGVLEQYF.

The chain combines TRBV4-1 with TRBJ2-1. This CDR3 has 16 residues. The germline gives CDR1 MGHRA, CDR2 YSYEKL. This CDR3 reads CASSQVVGAEYYEQFF.

This rearrangement joins TRBV5-1 to TRBJ2-7; TCRdb designates TRBD1, a call that cannot be tested without DNA. This CDR3 has 14 amino acids. Germline-derived CDR1 and CDR2 are SGHRS and YFSETQ. The CDR3 sequence is CASSLGQGVNEQYF.

This rearrangement joins TRBV7-9 to TRBJ2-7; lacking DNA, the TRBD1 call made by TCRdb goes unchecked. Germline V gene sequence: CDR1 SEHNR, CDR2 FQNEAQ (reference sequence). The CDR3 has 15 residues. CDR3: CASSLGVGTGYEQYF.

This chain connects TRBV13 to TRBJ2-1; lacking DNA, the TRBD1 call made by TCRdb goes unchecked. CDR3 size: 15 residues. CDR1 is PRHDT and CDR2 is FYEKMQ in the germline V gene (reference sequence). The chain's CDR3 is CASSSPRGGFNEQFF.

The chain is built from TRBV6-5 and TRBJ2-7; TCRdb calls TRBD1, which cannot be checked without DNA. Germline values: CDR1 MNHEY, CDR2 SVGAGI. There are 16 residues in the CDR3. The CDR3 is CASSYSGTGGGYEQYF.

The CDR3 protein is CASSLDGSSYNEQFF. This chain connects TRBV7-2 to TRBJ2-1. This CDR3 region has 15 residues. Looked up from germline, CDR1 is SGHTA and CDR2 is FQGNSA.

The CDR3 sequence: CASSSRGKGYEQYF. V and J are TRBV27 and TRBJ2-7; there is no DNA to check the TCRdb D call of TRBD1. Germline V gene data show CDR1 as MNHEY and CDR2 as SMNVEV (reference sequence). The CDR3 spans 14 residues.

The chain carries TRBV5-1 and TRBJ2-5. Germline loops: CDR1 SGHRS, CDR2 YFSETQ. This CDR3 has 14 residues. The CDR3 spells CASSLDWTFETQYF.

The chain links TRBV12-3 or TRBV12-4 to TRBJ2-7; TCRdb proposes TRBD1, but this gene call is untestable without DNA. This CDR3 has 15 residues. The CDR3 loop reads CASSELGDRVYEQYF.

V gene TRBV15 combines with J gene TRBJ2-2; TCRdb's D call of TRBD2 is untestable without DNA. Germline V gene lookup returns CDR1 LNHNV and CDR2 YYDKDF (reference sequence). This CDR3 comprises 19 residues. This chain's CDR3 is CATSRDSGASGVNTGELFF.

This chain links TRBV28 with TRBJ2-1; TCRdb calls TRBD2, which cannot be checked without DNA. This CDR3 contains 18 residues. Germline CDR1 is MDHEN and CDR2 is SYDVKM. CDR3 loop: CASHAFLRRLLAYNEQFF.

This sequence joins TRBV5-4 and TRBJ2-7. Germline V gene data show CDR1 as SGHNT and CDR2 as YYREEE (reference sequence). This CDR3 region has 14 residues. CDR3 sequence: CASSFLGARDEQYF.

The CDR3 protein is CSAKKSRPNEQFF. The chain carries TRBV20-1 and TRBJ2-1; TCRdb's assignment of TRBD2 cannot be checked, as there is no DNA. Germline V gene data show CDR1 as DFQATT and CDR2 as SNEGSKA (reference sequence). CDR3 length: 13 residues.

The rearrangement uses TRBV20-1 and TRBJ2-1; TCRdb picks TRBD1, but there is no DNA to check that call. CDR3 length: 13 amino acids. Germline V CDR1 and CDR2: DFQATT, SNEGSKA (reference sequence). This CDR3 is CSAAGASYNEQFF.